The T cell receptor beta chain under discussion was sequenced for a study of identical twins. Points from the study as a whole: Cord blood beta clonotypes present at high abundance carried fewer insertions; no such pattern appeared in memory repertoires. The models gave estimates that fell short of the out-of-frame TCR alpha sharing seen in monozygotic twins.

V dropped 10 bases and J dropped 6 bases, with 21 bases sitting between them. Germline V gene data show CDR1 as SNHLY and CDR2 as FYNNEI. This CDR3 spans 14 amino acids. Healthy Caucasians made up all donors. On this clonotype: Its antigen is currently unknown.

A universal primer binding site was introduced by template switching. The final cDNA contained unique molecular identifiers. TCRdb re-derived calls from the 5' RACE reads in MiXCR, one entry per CDR3 protein. This sample yields hundreds of thousands of distinct CDR3 sequences, of which nearly 9.5% are seen a single time; about 7.1% belongs to the top ten. A further study also used this sample, focusing on yellow fever vaccine responses in identical twins.

This receptor was identified in a woman under 30 in good health. Material: CD8+ T cells sorted from blood. This chain joins TRBV2 and TRBJ1-1, with D maybe TRBD1 (5 bases). CDR3 coding DNA: TGTGCCACCTACGGGCAGGGCGGTCCACCTGAAGCTTTCTTT. Residues: CATYGQGGPPEAFF.